The 32 T cell receptor beta chains below come from one sample, sequenced in a study of shared clonotypes between healthy human individuals (dated by TCRdb to between 2020 and 2021). For the CD8 naive samples, CD45RO-negative cells were positively selected for CCR7, yielding a CD45RA+CCR7+ population from which TemRA cells were excluded. The library was generated by the immunoSEQ multiplex PCR assay. Imported from immuneACCESS, the table was reduced by TCRdb to in-frame sequences with V and J called. These copies leave out some clones; in studies compared against another copy, an unresolved V gene accounts for under half, and the cause of the remainder is not known. The sample data list about 1,800,000 clones, and about 94% of these were observed just once. 1.2% of the sample is held by the ten biggest clonotypes. The sample comprised naive CD8+ T cells sorted from blood. What this sample's cell subset or site label stands for: CD45RA+CCR7+. All receptors derive from a man between 18 and 29 years old in good health.

The chain is built from TRBV28 and TRBJ1-2; D gene unclear. Per germline, CDR1 MDHEN and CDR2 SYDVKM. V shed 6 bases and J shed 8 bases, with 13 bases lying between them. This CDR3 has 12 amino acids. This CDR3 reads CASRSGERGYTF. The CDR3 nucleotides read TGTGCCAGCAGATCCGGGGAGAGGGGCTACACCTTC.

This chain uses TRBV6-1 with TRBJ2-2; D not certain. The CDR3 runs to 13 residues. The germline V and J ends were trimmed by 6 bases and 6 bases, with 11 bases remaining between them. Germline CDR1 MNHNS, CDR2 SASEGT. The CDR3 loop is CASSPLHPGELFF. The CDR3 nucleotides read TGTGCCAGCAGCCCCCTGCACCCCGGGGAGCTGTTTTTT.

The CDR3 DNA follows: TGTGCCAGCAGTGACTCCGGGACTTTCCAAGAGACCCAGTACTTC. It specifies CASSDSGTFQETQYF. This chain uses TRBV2 with TRBJ2-5, with D perhaps TRBD2 (6 bases). CDR3 size: 15 residues. Germline-derived CDR1 and CDR2 are SNHLY and FYNNEI. V lost 3 bases to trimming and J lost 1 base, with 12 bases between them.

This chain links TRBV2 with TRBJ1-5; the D gene is possibly TRBD1 (5 bases). This CDR3 has 16 amino acids. Trimming cost V 2 bases and J 3 bases, with 14 bases left between them. Germline lookup yields CDR1 SNHLY and CDR2 FYNNEI. CDR3 in DNA: TGTGCCAGCAGTGAATATACGGGGGGGGACAATCAGCCCCAGCATTTT. Translation: CASSEYTGGDNQPQHF.

V is TRBV9 and J is TRBJ1-2, with 11 positions matching TRBD1. J gave up 8 bases and V 2 bases, and 11 bases lay outside the gene matches. CDR3 length equals 16 residues. CDR1 is SGDLS, CDR2 YYNGEE, per germline. This CDR3 reads CASSVRTGGAVAGYTF. The CDR3 DNA reads as TGTGCCAGCAGCGTTCGGACAGGGGGCGCGGTGGCCGGCTACACCTTC.

As to this clone: This sample includes further DNA sequences coding for the same CDR3. The chain recombines TRBV5-6 with TRBJ2-5; no reliable D call. This CDR3 is built from 13 residues. Germline loops: CDR1 SGHDT, CDR2 YYEEEE. Trimming removed 1 base at V and 2 bases at J, with 6 bases between. The CDR3 is CASSLSLQETQYF. The CDR3 DNA reads TGTGCCAGCAGCTTGTCACTACAAGAGACCCAGTACTTC.

The V and J genes are TRBV5-1 and TRBJ2-7, with TRBD1 matching 8 bases. This CDR3 has 15 residues. Trimming removed 0 bases from V and 5 bases from J; junction bases left unmatched: 7. CDR1 is SGHRS and CDR2 is YFSETQ in the germline V gene. This chain's CDR3 is CASSLVRGLSNEQYF. Here the CDR3 DNA reads TGCGCCAGCAGCTTGGTCAGGGGGCTATCAAACGAGCAGTACTTC. Combining the CDR3 with reference TRBV5-1 and TRBJ2-7 gives the whole variable domain KAGVTQTPRYLIKTRGQQVTLSCSPISGHRSVSWYQQTPGQGLQFLFEYFSETQRNKGNFPGRFSGRQFSNSRSEMNVSTLELGDSALYLCASSLVRGLSNEQYFGPGTRLTVT.

V is TRBV5-1 and J is TRBJ2-1, with TRBD2 identical over 13 bases. CDR1 is SGHRS and CDR2 is YFSETQ in the germline V gene. The CDR3 totals 17 residues. Germline trimming cut 1 base from V and 9 bases from J; bases unmatched to any gene: 10. CDR3 nucleotide sequence: TGCGCCAGCAGCTTGCACCCCGGGACTAGCGGGATGAGTGAGCAGTTCTTC. Amino acids: CASSLHPGTSGMSEQFF. Together with reference TRBV5-1 and TRBJ2-1, the CDR3 gives the full variable domain: KAGVTQTPRYLIKTRGQQVTLSCSPISGHRSVSWYQQTPGQGLQFLFEYFSETQRNKGNFPGRFSGRQFSNSRSEMNVSTLELGDSALYLCASSLHPGTSGMSEQFFGPGTRLTVL.

The chain carries TRBV9 and TRBJ2-7; D unresolved. Germline V CDR1 and CDR2: SGDLS, YYNGEE. The CDR3 covers 15 residues. Trimming stripped 0 bases from V and 2 bases from J, with 12 bases between. The CDR3 nucleotides are TGTGCCAGCAGCGTAGTCTTGGTGCGCACCTACGAGCAGTACTTC. Amino acids: CASSVVLVRTYEQYF.

The V and J genes are TRBV27 and TRBJ1-2; 8 positions agree with TRBD1. The CDR3 loop spans 17 amino acids. The V and J ends lost 5 bases and 6 bases, in that order; junction bases with no gene match: 17. Per the germline V gene, CDR1 is MNHEY and CDR2 is SMNVEV (reference sequence). CDR3 sequence: CASSPTGGAAGGDGYTF. CDR3 nucleotide sequence: TGTGCCAGCAGTCCGACTGGGGGGGCGGCAGGGGGCGATGGCTACACCTTC.

The J gene is TRBJ1-6, the V gene TRBV7-9; 11 bases are a match to TRBD1. CDR1 is SEHNR, CDR2 FQNEAQ, per germline (reference sequence). The CDR3 is made up of 15 amino acids. V was pared by 5 bases and J by 10 bases, with 7 bases of the junction left unmatched. The CDR3 reads CASSLGQGAHSPLHF. The CDR3 nucleotides are TGTGCCAGCAGCCTCGGACAGGGGGCTCACTCACCCCTCCACTTT.

A remark on this clone: Other nucleotide sequences from this sample produce the same CDR3. CDR3 DNA: TGTGCCAGCAGCTTGGGACTGACTTACGAGCAGTACTTC. Residues: CASSLGLTYEQYF. This sequence joins TRBV5-6 and TRBJ2-7; D ambiguous. The CDR3 contains 13 residues. CDR1 and CDR2 (germline): SGHDT, YYEEEE. The germline V and J ends were trimmed by 0 bases and 4 bases, with 8 bases remaining between them.

The V and J genes are TRBV7-9 and TRBJ1-1; D call uncertain. Between the trimmed V and J ends, which lost 7 bases and 2 bases, there was a span of 14 bases. Germline-derived CDR1 and CDR2 are SEHNR and FQNEAQ (reference sequence). CDR3 length equals 14 residues. Here the CDR3 DNA reads TGTGCCAGCAACAATGACGACCGAAACACTGAAGCTTTCTTT. This translates into CASNNDDRNTEAFF.

This clone is a singleton in its sample. The V gene is TRBV5-4, the J gene TRBJ1-3, with unresolved D. Trimming pared 3 bases from V and 4 bases from J, leaving 11 bases between. The CDR3 runs 14 residues. Per germline, CDR1 SGHNT and CDR2 YYREEE (reference sequence). The CDR3 bases are TGTGCCAGCAGCTCGAGCGGTACCGGAAACACCATATATTTT. Translated, it gives CASSSSGTGNTIYF. The whole variable domain, filled in from reference TRBV5-4 and TRBJ1-3, reads ETGVTQSPTHLIKTRGQQVTLRCSSQSGHNTVSWYQQALGQGPQFIFQYYREEENGRGNFPPRFSGLQFPNYSSELNVNALELDDSALYLCASSSSGTGNTIYFGEGSWLTVV.

The genes are TRBV10-2 and TRBJ2-7; either TRBD1 or TRBD2 may supply D (6 bases each). The CDR3 contains 11 residues. From germline, CDR1 is WSHSY and CDR2 SAAADI. Trimming stripped 3 bases from V and 12 bases from J, with 12 bases between. CDR3 in amino acids: CASSDDGGPYF. DNA for the CDR3: TGCGCCAGCAGTGATGATGGGGGGCCGTACTTC.

CDR3 bases: TGTGCCAGCAGCTTAGCGGGACAGGGCGGTTATAGCAATCAGCCCCAGCATTTT. This gives the protein CASSLAGQGGYSNQPQHF. The chain couples TRBV7-2 to TRBJ1-5; TRBD1 matches 9 bases. V lost 0 bases, J lost 0 bases, and 6 bases stayed unmatched. The length of the CDR3 is 18 residues. Germline V gene lookup returns CDR1 SGHTA and CDR2 FQGNSA.

The chain uses TRBV28 and TRBJ1-2, with 9 bases that match TRBD1. V lost 5 bases and J lost 6; bases outside the gene matches: 13. This CDR3 is 16 amino acids long. Germline CDR1 MDHEN, CDR2 SYDVKM. The CDR3 loop reads CASSEGQGWGKDGYTF. For the CDR3, the DNA is TGTGCCAGCAGTGAGGGACAGGGTTGGGGAAAAGATGGCTACACCTTC.

This clone was picked up one time. The CDR3 DNA is TGTGCCAGCAGCCCCGGCCAGGGGTTCACCGGGGAGCTGTTTTTT. Amino acid sequence: CASSPGQGFTGELFF. The chain joins TRBV9 to TRBJ2-2, with a tentative D call TRBD1 (6 bases). The germline V gene has CDR1 SGDLS and CDR2 YYNGEE. V was pared by 4 bases and J by 4 bases, with 14 bases between. The CDR3 spans 15 residues.

This clone was recorded only once. V is TRBV5-6 and J is TRBJ1-6, with D possibly being TRBD1 (5 bases). Germline CDR1 reads SGHDT; CDR2 reads YYEEEE. The V end was cut by 1 base, the J end by 6 bases, with 8 bases between. The CDR3 loop spans 14 amino acids. The CDR3 DNA sequence: TGTGCCAGCAGCTTGCGACAGCTTAATTCACCCCTCCACTTT. Translation gives CASSLRQLNSPLHF.

The chain recombines TRBV5-4 with TRBJ2-7, with D possibly matching TRBD1 (6 bases). The germline V gene encodes CDR1 SGHNT and CDR2 YYREEE (reference sequence). The CDR3 runs 15 residues. Trimming stripped 5 bases from V and 0 bases from J, with 15 bases between. For the CDR3, the DNA is TGTGCCAGCAGGGAACACAGGGAGAGCTCCTACGAGCAGTACTTC. The encoded protein is CASREHRESSYEQYF.

This clone was counted between two and nine times. The V and J genes are TRBV30 and TRBJ1-1; no clear D gene. The CDR3 runs 10 residues. V lost 1 base and J lost 8, with 5 bases in between. In germline, CDR1 is GTSNPN, CDR2 SVGIG (reference sequence). The CDR3 region is CAWSEVEAFF. The CDR3 nucleotides are TGTGCCTGGAGTGAGGTAGAAGCTTTCTTT.

This sequence joins TRBV27 and TRBJ1-1; 8 bases agree with TRBD1. This CDR3 spans 14 amino acids. Trimming took 4 bases from V and 5 from J; bases not matched to a gene: 6. The germline gives CDR1 MNHEY, CDR2 SMNVEV (reference sequence). The CDR3 loop is CASSSDRARTEAFF. The CDR3 DNA sequence: TGTGCCAGCAGTTCGGACAGGGCGAGGACTGAAGCTTTCTTT.

The J gene is TRBJ2-7, the V gene TRBV30; no definite D call. Between the trimmed V and J ends, which lost 2 bases and 4 bases, there was a span of 6 bases. CDR1 is GTSNPN, CDR2 SVGIG, per germline (reference sequence). The CDR3 contains 11 residues. The CDR3 DNA reads as TGTGCCTGGAGTTGGCGGTACGAGCAGTACTTC. Translated, it gives CAWSWRYEQYF.

As regards this clone: Within the sample, other DNA sequences also encode this same CDR3. The chain combines TRBV30 with TRBJ1-4; D is undetermined. Germline V gene data show CDR1 as GTSNPN and CDR2 as SVGIG (reference sequence). V shed 1 base and J shed 5 bases, with 5 bases lying between them. The CDR3 is made up of 12 amino acids. The CDR3 protein is CAWSALNEKLFF. The CDR3 nucleotides are TGTGCCTGGAGTGCCCTAAATGAAAAACTGTTTTTT.

CDR3 protein: CASSFSGGSLYEQYF. The CDR3 nucleotides are TGTGCCAGCAGCTTTAGCGGGGGCTCTCTCTACGAGCAGTACTTC. The chain carries TRBV9 and TRBJ2-7; 9 bases agree with TRBD2. CDR3 length: 15 residues. The V gene's germline CDR1 is SGDLS and CDR2 YYNGEE. J lost 3 bases, V lost 4 bases, and 8 bases had no gene match.

This clone showed up just once. Different DNA sequences within this sample yield the same CDR3. The genes are TRBV5-4 and TRBJ1-1; no firm D call. Germline V gives CDR1 SGHNT, CDR2 YYREEE (reference sequence). Trimming removed 5 bases from V and 0 bases from J, with 5 bases in between. The CDR3 consists of 12 residues. The CDR3 nucleotides are TGTGCCAGCAGTGGTGTGAACACTGAAGCTTTCTTT. Protein: CASSGVNTEAFF.

Comments on this clone: Other nucleotide sequences in the sample specify the same CDR3. The CDR3, as DNA: TGCAGCGTTGAAATAGGGTACGAGCAGTACTTC. It is translated as CSVEIGYEQYF. J is TRBJ2-7 and V is TRBV29-1; D gene unclear. The CDR3 length is 11 residues. V lost 2 bases and J lost 4, with 6 bases in between. Germline-derived CDR1 and CDR2 are SQVTM and ANQGSEA.

The chain links TRBV4-1 to TRBJ1-3; no reliable D call. CDR1 is MGHRA, CDR2 YSYEKL, per germline. Between the trimmed V and J ends, which lost 0 bases and 8 bases, there was a span of 8 bases. This CDR3 contains 13 residues. The CDR3 loop reads CASSQDREDTIYF. CDR3 nucleotides: TGCGCCAGCAGCCAAGATAGGGAGGACACCATATATTTT.

This chain uses TRBV9 with TRBJ2-7, with D perhaps TRBD2 (5 bases). Germline V gives CDR1 SGDLS, CDR2 YYNGEE. The length of the CDR3 is 16 residues. V gave up 4 bases and J gave up 0 bases, with 17 bases separating them. The CDR3 is CASSPPQLGSSYEQYF. The DNA of the CDR3 is TGTGCCAGCAGCCCTCCACAGTTGGGGAGCTCCTACGAGCAGTACTTC.

This chain connects TRBV30 to TRBJ1-2, with 9 bases aligning to TRBD1. Trimming at V came to 7 bases and at J to 7 bases, leaving 7 bases not matched to a gene. Per germline, CDR1 GTSNPN and CDR2 SVGIG (reference sequence). CDR3 size: 12 residues. The CDR3 coding sequence is TGTGCCTCGCCACAGGGGGCTCTTGGCTACACCTTC. Amino acid sequence: CASPQGALGYTF.

The V and J genes are TRBV9 and TRBJ2-5; 10 nucleotides align to TRBD2. The V gene's germline CDR1 is SGDLS and CDR2 YYNGEE. Trimming removed 0 bases from V and 5 bases from J; junction bases left unmatched: 4. There are 15 residues in the CDR3. As DNA, the CDR3 is TGTGCCAGCAGCGTAGAATCTAGCGGGGGCGAGACCCAGTACTTC. Encoded protein: CASSVESSGGETQYF.

This chain links TRBV5-5 with TRBJ1-1; the D gene is possibly TRBD1 (5 bases). V lost 4 bases and J lost 7, with 11 bases in between. This CDR3 contains 12 residues. Germline CDR1 is SGHKS and CDR2 is YYEKEE (reference sequence). CDR3 DNA sequence: TGTGCCAGCAGCCCCGGGACGCATGAAGCTTTCTTT. This codes for CASSPGTHEAFF.